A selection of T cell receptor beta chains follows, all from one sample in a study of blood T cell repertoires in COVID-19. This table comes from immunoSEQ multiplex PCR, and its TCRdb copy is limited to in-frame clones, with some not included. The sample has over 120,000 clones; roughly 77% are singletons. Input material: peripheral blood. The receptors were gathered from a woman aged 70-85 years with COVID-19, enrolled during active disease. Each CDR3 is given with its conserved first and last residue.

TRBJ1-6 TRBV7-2 CASSGTGDSPLHF
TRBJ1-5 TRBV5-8 CASSSRQGLNQPQHF
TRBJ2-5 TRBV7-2 CASSFSGGAGETQYF
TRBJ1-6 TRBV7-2 CASSWPGQGLNSPLHF
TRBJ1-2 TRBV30 CAWKMTGGGYTF
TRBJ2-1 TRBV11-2 CASSLGDRAKNNEQFF
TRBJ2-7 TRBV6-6 CASSQGQGAYEQYF
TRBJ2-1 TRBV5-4 CASSPGTSGDSSYNEQFF
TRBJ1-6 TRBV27 CASSFYGSNSPLHF
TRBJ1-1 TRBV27 CASSLYRATEAFF
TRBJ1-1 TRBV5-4 CASSFPSNTEAFF
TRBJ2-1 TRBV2 CASLLARNEQFF
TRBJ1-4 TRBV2 CATGQEDEKLFF
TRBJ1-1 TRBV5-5 CASSWDSRGTEAFF
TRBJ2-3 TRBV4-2 CASSQVAAGAAGDTQYF
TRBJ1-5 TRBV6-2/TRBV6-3 CASSLGVGQPQHF
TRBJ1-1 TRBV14 CASSPFTGVNTEAFF
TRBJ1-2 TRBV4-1 CASSQPDRSAYGYTF
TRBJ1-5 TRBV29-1 CSVKEGGPYSNQPQHF
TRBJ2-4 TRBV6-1 CASSELGGGRRSAQYF
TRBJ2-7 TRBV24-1 CATSEEGPYEQYF
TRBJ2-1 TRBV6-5 CASGLGQTYNEQFF
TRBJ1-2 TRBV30 CAWTLRTGSNYGYTF
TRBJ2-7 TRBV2 CASSARGNSYEQYF
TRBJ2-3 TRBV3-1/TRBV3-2 CASSQVVDTQYF
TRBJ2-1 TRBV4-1 CASSQEGTGDNNEQFF
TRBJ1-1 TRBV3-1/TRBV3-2 CASSLRTGGAFF